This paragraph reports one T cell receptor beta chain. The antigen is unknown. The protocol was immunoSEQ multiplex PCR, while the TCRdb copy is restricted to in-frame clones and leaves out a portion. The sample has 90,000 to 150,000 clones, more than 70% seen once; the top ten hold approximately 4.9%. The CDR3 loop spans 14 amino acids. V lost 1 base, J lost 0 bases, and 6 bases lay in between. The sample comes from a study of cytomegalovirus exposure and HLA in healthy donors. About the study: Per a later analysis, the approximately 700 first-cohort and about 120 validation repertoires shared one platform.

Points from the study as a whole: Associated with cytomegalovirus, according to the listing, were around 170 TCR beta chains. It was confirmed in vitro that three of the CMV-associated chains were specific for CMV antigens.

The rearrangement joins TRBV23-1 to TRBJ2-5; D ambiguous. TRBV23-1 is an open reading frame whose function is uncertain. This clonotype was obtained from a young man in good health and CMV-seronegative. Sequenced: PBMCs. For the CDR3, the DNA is TGCGCCAGCAGTCAATACGGGTACCAAGAGACCCAGTACTTC. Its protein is CASSQYGYQETQYF.